Listed below are T cell receptor beta chains from one sample, sequenced in a study of CD8+ T cells in alopecia areata. Some clones are missing from TCRdb's copy, which holds only in-frame ones; the method was immunoSEQ multiplex PCR. There are approximately 150,000 clones in the sample; roughly 63% occur only once, and 16% lies in the top ten. The sequenced sample was CD4+ T cells sorted from blood, obtained at approximately week 56, from a patient treated with tofacitinib. The source of these receptors is a human donor with alopecia areata. The CDR3 runs from the conserved cysteine through the conserved F or W. D genes are given only for firm matches. Part of the rows lack a size; the others show once, few, many or a class for expanded clones.

NA	TRBJ1-1	once	TRBV4-3	TGCGCCAGCAGCCAAGCACGACGGACCATGAACACTGAAGCTTTCTTT	CASSQARRTMNTEAFF
NA	TRBJ2-3	NA	TRBV19	TGTGCCAGTACCGGCACGTTTTGGACAGCGAGCACAGATACGCAGTATTTT	CASTGTFWTASTDTQYF
TRBD2	TRBJ2-1	NA	TRBV29-1	TGCAGCGTTGGTAGGCGTCTAGCGGGGCACAATGAGCAGTTCTTC	CSVGRRLAGHNEQFF
NA	TRBJ2-3	NA	TRBV7-2	TGTGCCAGCAGCTTAGTACGGGATACGCAGTATTTT	CASSLVRDTQYF
NA	TRBJ2-2	once	TRBV19	TGTGCCAGTAGTATTGTTGCCAGGGTCGGGACCGGGGAGCTGTTTTTT	CASSIVARVGTGELFF
NA	TRBJ2-5	NA	TRBV6-1	TGTGCCAGCATGGGGAGTCGGGGTTACGGAGAGACCCAGTACTTC	CASMGSRGYGETQYF
NA	TRBJ2-3	few	TRBV15	TGTGCCACCAGCAGAGTTCGCGGGACAAGCGGTAATACGCAGTATTTT	CATSRVRGTSGNTQYF
NA	TRBJ2-5	NA	TRBV4-1	TGCGCCAGCAGCCAGAAAGACGTGGCCGGTAGTGAGACCCAGTACTTC	CASSQKDVAGSETQYF
TRBD1	TRBJ1-2	NA	TRBV15	TGTGCCACCAGCTCCCGGACAGGGAACACTAACTATGGCTACACCTTC	CATSSRTGNTNYGYTF
NA	TRBJ2-7	NA	TRBV30	TGTGCCTGCCGATCTGCGGGGGCCTCCTACGAGCAGTACTTC	CACRSAGASYEQYF
NA	TRBJ1-6	NA	TRBV2	TGTGCCAGCAGTGAAGCGCGGGGGAATTCCGATAATTCACCCCTCCACTTT	CASSEARGNSDNSPLHF
NA	TRBJ2-1	NA	TRBV25-1	TGTGCCAGCAGTGAATATGGAGCTCGCAATGAGCAGTTCTTC	CASSEYGARNEQFF
NA	TRBJ1-6	NA	TRBV6-5	TGTGCCAGCAGACCCGGGACACACAATTCACCCCTCCACTTT	CASRPGTHNSPLHF
TRBD1	TRBJ1-6	NA	TRBV10-3	TGTGCCATCAGTGAGTCGGGGACAGGGTTGGATTCACCCCTCCACTTT	CAISESGTGLDSPLHF
NA	TRBJ2-3	NA	TRBV29-1	TGCAGCGTTGTGGGTAGCACAGATACGCAGTATTTT	CSVVGSTDTQYF
NA	TRBJ2-7	NA	TRBV19	TGTGCCAGTAACCAACAGGGAGGTCGACACTACGAGCAGTACTTC	CASNQQGGRHYEQYF
NA	TRBJ2-7	NA	TRBV2	TGTGCCAGCACGCGAACAGACTCAGGGGAGCAGTACTTC	CASTRTDSGEQYF
TRBD2	TRBJ2-3	once	TRBV27	TGTGCCAGCAGTTCAGCCGGACTAGGAAGCACAGATACGCAGTATTTT	CASSSAGLGSTDTQYF
NA	TRBJ1-3	NA	TRBV6-1	TGTGCCAGCAGTGAAGACAGTGGAAACACCATATATTTT	CASSEDSGNTIYF
NA	TRBJ2-2	NA	TRBV18	TGTGCCAGCTCACCACTGGGGACGGCGAACACCGGGGAGCTGTTTTTT	CASSPLGTANTGELFF
NA	TRBJ2-7	few	TRBV6-5	TGTGCCAGCAAGGTCGGGCAGGGGTCTTACGAGCAGTACTTC	CASKVGQGSYEQYF
NA	TRBJ1-3	NA	TRBV4-1	TGCGCCAGCAGCCAGCCCGGGGGCTCTGGAAACACCATATATTTT	CASSQPGGSGNTIYF
TRBD2	TRBJ2-1	NA	TRBV5-1	TGCGCCAGCAGCGTCTCCGGGACTACATACAATGAGCAGTTCTTC	CASSVSGTTYNEQFF
TRBD1	TRBJ1-2	NA	TRBV4-1	TGCGCCAGCAGCCACGGACAGGTATACGACTATGGCTACACCTTC	CASSHGQVYDYGYTF
NA	TRBJ2-1	NA	TRBV4-1	TGCGCCAGCAGCCCGTACCGGGCAAATGAGCAGTTCTTC	CASSPYRANEQFF
NA	TRBJ1-1	few	TRBV11-1	TGTGCCAGCAGCTTAAGGGAGAACACTGAAGCTTTCTTT	CASSLRENTEAFF
NA	TRBJ1-5	few	TRBV4-1	TGTGCCAGCAGCCAACGGCAGGGAGACGATCAGCCCCAGCATTTT	CASSQRQGDDQPQHF
NA	TRBJ1-2	NA	TRBV10-3	TGTGCCATCAGTGACCCTCGTACGTATGGCTACACCTTC	CAISDPRTYGYTF